The 21 T cell receptor beta chains presented below share a single source sample, sequenced in a study of shared clonotypes between healthy human individuals (dated by TCRdb to the early 2020s). The method was the immunoSEQ multiplex PCR assay. The clones in this table, taken by TCRdb from immuneACCESS, are in-frame only. Not every clone is retained; where verified, under half of the shortfall comes from an unresolved V gene, and the cause of the rest is unknown. The sample table holds 950,000 to 1,300,000 clones, of which more than 60% were seen once. About 1.5% of the sample is held by the ten biggest clonotypes. The sample consisted of memory CD4+ T cells sorted from blood. Per the publication, the cell subset or site label means: CD45RA-negative fraction. These TCRs come from a man aged 18-30 years in good health.

The chain is built from TRBV2 and TRBJ2-3; D perhaps matches TRBD1 (5 bases). The germline V gene encodes CDR1 SNHLY and CDR2 FYNNEI. V was shortened by 6 bases and J by 3 bases, with 19 bases between the two germline ends. The CDR3 covers 16 residues. In DNA form, the CDR3 reads TGTGCCAGCAGGGAAAGGGGATTAGTAGTAACAGATACGCAGTATTTT. Its protein product is CASRERGLVVTDTQYF.

V and J are TRBV18 and TRBJ1-2, with 8 bases fitting TRBD1. CDR1 is KGHSH and CDR2 is LQKENI in the germline V gene. Germline trimming cut 2 bases from V and 8 bases from J; bases unmatched to any gene: 4. The length of the CDR3 is 13 residues. Here the CDR3 reads CASSPETGVGYTF. CDR3 sequence (DNA): TGTGCCAGCTCACCAGAGACAGGGGTCGGCTACACCTTC.

The rearrangement uses TRBV5-8 and TRBJ2-7, with 7 bases lining up with TRBD1. The V gene end was trimmed by 4 bases and the J gene end by 6 bases; junction bases not matched to a gene: 19. The length of the CDR3 is 17 residues. Per the germline V gene, CDR1 is SGHTS and CDR2 is YDEGEE. For the CDR3, the DNA is TGTGCCAGCAGCGGGAGAGGACAGGTGGTTTCCGTCGTCGAGCAGTACTTC. This gives the protein CASSGRGQVVSVVEQYF.

This clone was detected a few times. V and J are TRBV2 and TRBJ2-1; no clear D gene. The CDR3 is 14 amino acids. Germline assignment: CDR1 SNHLY and CDR2 FYNNEI. V lost 3 bases to trimming and J lost 5 bases, with 11 bases between them. The CDR3 reads CASSEENYNNEQFF. In DNA, the CDR3 is TGTGCCAGCAGTGAGGAAAACTACAACAATGAGCAGTTCTTC.

The J gene is TRBJ2-7, the V gene TRBV7-9, with 8 bases that match TRBD1. J was trimmed by 4 bases and V by 3 bases; bases with no gene match: 5. In germline, CDR1 is SEHNR, CDR2 FQNEAQ (reference sequence). The CDR3 spans 14 residues. The CDR3 loop is CASSFPGQGYEQYF. CDR3 bases: TGTGCCAGCAGCTTCCCCGGACAGGGTTACGAGCAGTACTTC.

This clone was seen more than once but under ten times. V and J are TRBV18 and TRBJ2-5, with 11 positions matching TRBD2. V gave up 4 bases and J gave up 4 bases; unmatched junction bases: 5. The germline CDR1 and CDR2 sequences are KGHSH and LQKENI. The CDR3 loop spans 15 amino acids. CDR3 sequence (DNA): TGTGCCAGCTCACGGAGTGGGACTAGCGGAGAGACCCAGTACTTC. Its protein product is CASSRSGTSGETQYF.

This clone occurred a few times. The V gene is TRBV19, the J gene TRBJ1-5; 7 nucleotides agree with TRBD1. The CDR3 is made up of 17 amino acids. The J segment lost 3 bases and the V segment lost 6 bases, leaving 14 bases of the junction unmatched. Germline loops: CDR1 LNHDA, CDR2 SQIVND (reference sequence). The DNA of the CDR3 is TGTGCCAGTAGCCACCGACAGGGAGAGACGAACAATCAGCCCCAGCATTTT. This codes for CASSHRQGETNNQPQHF.

The chain joins TRBV7-2 to TRBJ2-5; weak D call: TRBD1 (5 bases). The CDR3 totals 13 residues. V gave up 4 bases and J gave up 5 bases, with 11 bases separating them. Germline V gene sequence: CDR1 SGHTA, CDR2 FQGNSA. CDR3 amino acids: CASSSGSGETQYF. DNA for the CDR3: TGTGCCAGCAGCTCGGGTTCAGGGGAGACCCAGTACTTC.

The J gene is TRBJ2-3, the V gene TRBV18; D uncertain. The CDR3 spans 14 residues. The germline V and J ends were trimmed by 2 bases and 5 bases, with 11 bases remaining between them. Germline lookup yields CDR1 KGHSH and CDR2 LQKENI. CDR3 sequence reads: CASSPLAVGDTQYF. In nucleotides, the CDR3 is TGTGCCAGCTCACCATTGGCGGTAGGAGATACGCAGTATTTT.

This rearrangement joins TRBV5-1 to TRBJ1-1, with no clear D. V dropped 1 base and J dropped 2 bases, with 9 bases sitting between them. The germline gives CDR1 SGHRS, CDR2 YFSETQ. This CDR3 comprises 14 residues. Here the CDR3 reads CASSLSPDNTEAFF. CDR3 DNA: TGCGCCAGCAGCTTGTCACCAGATAACACTGAAGCTTTCTTT.

The rearrangement joins TRBV30 to TRBJ2-1; tentative D call: TRBD2 (6 bases). Per the germline V gene, CDR1 is GTSNPN and CDR2 is SVGIG (reference sequence). The CDR3 is 12 residues long. The ends were cut back, 3 bases at V and 8 bases at J, with 11 bases in the middle. The DNA of the CDR3 is TGTGCCTGGAGAGACGGAGGGGATGAGCAGTTCTTC. Residues: CAWRDGGDEQFF.

To note about this clone: A far larger clone is one base from this, pointing to a likely read error. The sample holds other DNA sequences that translate to the same CDR3. For the CDR3, the DNA is TGTGCCAGCAGCCCCGGGACAGGCTATGGCTACACCTTC. Translated: CASSPGTGYGYTF. The chain has TRBV2 and TRBJ1-2; TRBD1 matches 8 bases. V lost 6 bases and J lost 4; bases outside the gene matches: 4. The CDR3 has 13 residues. Germline lookup yields CDR1 SNHLY and CDR2 FYNNEI.

Only a few counts were recorded for this clone. This specimen includes other DNA sequences encoding the same CDR3. The chain employs TRBV5-1 and TRBJ2-5; D remains unclear. This CDR3 contains 11 residues. V gave up 1 base and J gave up 5 bases, with 3 bases separating them. Germline V CDR1 and CDR2: SGHRS, YFSETQ. The CDR3 DNA reads TGCGCCAGCAGCTTGACGGAGACCCAGTACTTC. Amino acids: CASSLTETQYF.

The V gene is TRBV10-3, the J gene TRBJ2-6, with D possibly being TRBD1 (7 bases). The length of the CDR3 is 15 residues. V lost 8 bases to trimming and J lost 0 bases, with 11 bases between them. Germline V gene lookup returns CDR1 ENHRY and CDR2 SYGVKD. CDR3 region: CAIWRGPSGANVLTF. CDR3 sequence (DNA): TGTGCCATCTGGAGGGGGCCCTCTGGGGCCAACGTCCTGACTTTC.

The chain couples TRBV2 to TRBJ2-2; TRBD2 is a possible D gene (5 bases). Trimming stripped 7 bases from V and 1 base from J, with 10 bases between. Germline CDR1 and CDR2: SNHLY and FYNNEI. CDR3 length: 14 amino acids. The CDR3 is CASNFGVNTGELFF. The CDR3 DNA reads as TGTGCCAGCAACTTCGGGGTGAACACCGGGGAGCTGTTTTTT.

V usage is TRBV4-1 and J usage is TRBJ1-2; D gene unclear. The CDR3 extends over 15 amino acids. V lost 2 bases, J lost 5 bases, and 15 bases lay in between. Per germline, CDR1 MGHRA and CDR2 YSYEKL. The CDR3 loop is CASSQTQRSGYGYTF. The CDR3 DNA reads as TGCGCCAGCAGCCAAACGCAGCGATCCGGGTATGGCTACACCTTC.

CDR3 sequence (DNA): TGTGCCAGCAAAATCCAGTCGGGGGATACTGAAGCTTTCTTT. The encoded protein is CASKIQSGDTEAFF. The chain employs TRBV28 and TRBJ1-1; possibly TRBD1 for D (5 bases). This CDR3 is 14 amino acids long. Trimming left V 7 bases short and J 5 bases short, with 17 bases between. Germline V gene data show CDR1 as MDHEN and CDR2 as SYDVKM.

The V call is TRBV7-9, the J call TRBJ1-5, with no clear D. In germline, CDR1 is SEHNR, CDR2 FQNEAQ (reference sequence). The V and J ends lost 0 bases and 6 bases respectively, with 6 bases between them. The CDR3 runs 13 residues. The CDR3 loop is CASSLAPGQPQHF. DNA for the CDR3: TGTGCCAGCAGCTTAGCACCCGGTCAGCCCCAGCATTTT. Variable domain in full (rest from reference TRBV7-9 and TRBJ1-5): DTGVSQNPRHKITKRGQNVTFRCDPISEHNRLYWYRQTLGQGPEFLTYFQNEAQLEKSRLLSDRFSAERPKGSFSTLEIQRTEQGDSAMYLCASSLAPGQPQHFGDGTRLSIL.

This clone has just one count. V and J are TRBV5-4 and TRBJ1-3, with TRBD1 identical over 7 bases. After removal of 2 bases from V and 0 bases from J, the junction contained 8 bases not matched to a gene. CDR3 length equals 17 residues. Germline loops: CDR1 SGHNT, CDR2 YYREEE (reference sequence). The CDR3 DNA sequence: TGTGCCAGCAGCTTCGATAAGACAGGGAGCTCTGGAAACACCATATATTTT. As protein: CASSFDKTGSSGNTIYF.

The chain joins TRBV5-1 to TRBJ2-5; 7 nucleotides line up with TRBD1. This CDR3 has 18 residues. From germline, CDR1 is SGHRS and CDR2 YFSETQ. J was trimmed by 5 bases and V by 2 bases; bases with no gene match: 18. The CDR3 DNA reads as TGCGCCAGCAGCTTCGACCCAACAGGGGCTCAACTGCGGGAGACCCAGTACTTC. The encoded protein is CASSFDPTGAQLRETQYF.

The chain joins TRBV7-2 to TRBJ1-5, with a weak D call TRBD1 (6 bases). V was pared by 2 bases and J by 5 bases, with 16 bases between. This CDR3 is built from 16 residues. Looked up from germline, CDR1 is SGHTA and CDR2 is FQGNSA. Here the CDR3 reads CASSLTGTRLDQPQHF. Written as DNA, the CDR3 is TGTGCCAGCAGCTTAACCGGGACACGTCTCGATCAGCCCCAGCATTTT.